This T cell receptor (beta chain) was found in a study of circulating and synovial CD4+ cells in juvenile arthritis. Comment on this clone: Other DNA sequences in the same sample also yield this CDR3.

Repertoires were generated with immunoSEQ multiplex PCR, while TCRdb's copy carries only in-frame clones and drops some. Of about 32,000 clones in the sample, about 94% were seen once. Germline V gene lookup returns CDR1 SGDLS and CDR2 YYNGEE. V was trimmed by 4 bases and J by 1 base, leaving 9 bases between them. The CDR3 totals 13 residues. The receptor's source is a human donor with juvenile idiopathic arthritis. The V call is TRBV9, the J call TRBJ2-7; D not certain. The specimen was CD4+ T cells from blood. CDR3 region: CASSPRGSYEQYF. The CDR3 DNA reads as TGTGCCAGCAGCCCCCGAGGATCCTACGAGCAGTACTTC.